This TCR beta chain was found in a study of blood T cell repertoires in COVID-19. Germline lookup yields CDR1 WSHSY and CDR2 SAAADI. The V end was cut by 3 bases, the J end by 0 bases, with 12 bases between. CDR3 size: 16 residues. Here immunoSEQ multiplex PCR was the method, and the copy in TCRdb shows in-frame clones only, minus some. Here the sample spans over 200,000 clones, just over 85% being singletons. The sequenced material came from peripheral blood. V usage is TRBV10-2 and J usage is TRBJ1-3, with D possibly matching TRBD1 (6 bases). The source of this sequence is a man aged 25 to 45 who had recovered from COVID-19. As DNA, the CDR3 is TGCGCCAGCAGTGACCGCAGGGGAAACTCTGGAAACACCATATATTTT. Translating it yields CASSDRRGNSGNTIYF.